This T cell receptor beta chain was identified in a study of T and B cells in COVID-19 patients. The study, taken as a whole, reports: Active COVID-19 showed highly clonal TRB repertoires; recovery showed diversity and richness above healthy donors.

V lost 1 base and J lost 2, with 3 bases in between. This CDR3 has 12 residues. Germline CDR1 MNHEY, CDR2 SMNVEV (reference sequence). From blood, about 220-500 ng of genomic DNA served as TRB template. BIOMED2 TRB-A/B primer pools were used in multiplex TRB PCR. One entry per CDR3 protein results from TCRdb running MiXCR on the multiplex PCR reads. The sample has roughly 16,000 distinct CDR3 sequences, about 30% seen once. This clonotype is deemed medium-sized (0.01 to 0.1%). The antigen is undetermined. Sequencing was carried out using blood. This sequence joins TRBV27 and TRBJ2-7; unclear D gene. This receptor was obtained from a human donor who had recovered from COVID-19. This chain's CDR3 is CASSLLPYEQYF. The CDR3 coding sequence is TGTGCCAGCAGTTTATTACCCTACGAGCAGTACTTC.